These 8 T cell receptor beta chains share one sample of origin, sequenced in a study of control samples from healthy donors and cancer patients. Profiling relied on immunoSEQ multiplex PCR, and the TCRdb table lists in-frame clones only, not all of them. The repertoire includes about 170,000 clones, 90% to 95% of them detected once, and 4.1% sits in the top ten. Sequencing was carried out using blood. These receptors were obtained from an older woman in good health.

The rearrangement links TRBV4-3 to TRBJ1-5; 7 bases line up with TRBD1. Germline values: CDR1 LGHNA, CDR2 YSLEER. The length of the CDR3 is 14 residues. V lost 4 bases to trimming and J lost 4 bases; unmatched junction nucleotides: 4. Here the CDR3 reads CASSPRQGNQPQHF. The CDR3 DNA reads TGCGCCAGCAGCCCGAGACAGGGAAATCAGCCCCAGCATTTT.

The CDR3 DNA reads as TGTGCCAGCAGTCAACGAAACAGAGGTGAAGCTTTCTTT. Translated, it gives CASSQRNRGEAFF. The V gene is TRBV12-3 or TRBV12-4, the J gene TRBJ1-1; unclear D gene. V lost 5 bases and J 7 bases, leaving 14 bases between the germline ends. This CDR3 is 13 amino acids long.

The chain is built from TRBV7-2 and TRBJ2-2; D gene unclear. Germline CDR1 reads SGHTA; CDR2 reads FQGNSA. This CDR3 has 15 residues. V lost 1 base and J lost 4, with 10 bases in between. The CDR3 DNA reads as TGTGCCAGCAGCTTAGGACGGGCATTCACCGGGGAGCTGTTTTTT. Its translation: CASSLGRAFTGELFF.

J is TRBJ1-1 and V is TRBV20-1; D remains ambiguous. The CDR3 contains 11 residues. Trimming removed 3 bases from V and 6 bases from J, with 8 bases in between. Germline V lookup: CDR1 DFQATT, CDR2 SNEGSKA (reference sequence). The CDR3 DNA is TGCAGTGCTAGGGCAATATCTGAAGCTTTCTTT. Translated, it gives CSARAISEAFF.

As DNA, the CDR3 is TGTGCCAGCAGCTTGGCATCGAGCGGGGGGTCGAATGAGCAGTTCTTC. Translated: CASSLASSGGSNEQFF. V usage is TRBV7-9 and J usage is TRBJ2-1; 9 positions agree with TRBD2. Germline trimming cut 3 bases from V and 7 bases from J; bases unmatched to any gene: 10. CDR3 size: 16 residues. CDR1 SEHNR and CDR2 FQNEAQ come from the germline V gene (reference sequence).

This chain joins TRBV7-2 and TRBJ1-4, with 10 nucleotides matching TRBD1. The CDR3 contains 14 residues. Losses at the gene ends were 6 bases for V and 10 bases for J; bases not matched to a gene: 8. Germline values: CDR1 SGHTA, CDR2 FQGNSA. The CDR3 loop reads CASSRDRGRGKLFF. In nucleotides, the CDR3 is TGTGCCAGCAGTCGGGACAGGGGACGGGGAAAACTGTTTTTT.

Note on this clone: Other DNA sequences from this sample encode an identical CDR3 as well. This chain uses TRBV6-5 with TRBJ1-5; TRBD1 is a possible D gene (5 bases). The V end was cut by 2 bases, the J end by 4 bases, with 6 bases between. CDR1 is MNHEY, CDR2 SVGAGI, per germline. The CDR3 is made up of 13 amino acids. The CDR3 here is CASSYDSNQPQHF. DNA of the CDR3: TGTGCCAGCAGTTACGACAGTAATCAGCCCCAGCATTTT.

V gene TRBV11-2 combines with J gene TRBJ1-4; D gene uncertain. V was trimmed by 0 bases and J by 5 bases, leaving 10 bases between them. Germline V gene data show CDR1 as SGHAT and CDR2 as FQNNGV. The CDR3 totals 15 residues. DNA for the CDR3: TGTGCCAGCAGCTTAGATCACGGACTAAATGAAAAACTGTTTTTT. It codes for CASSLDHGLNEKLFF.